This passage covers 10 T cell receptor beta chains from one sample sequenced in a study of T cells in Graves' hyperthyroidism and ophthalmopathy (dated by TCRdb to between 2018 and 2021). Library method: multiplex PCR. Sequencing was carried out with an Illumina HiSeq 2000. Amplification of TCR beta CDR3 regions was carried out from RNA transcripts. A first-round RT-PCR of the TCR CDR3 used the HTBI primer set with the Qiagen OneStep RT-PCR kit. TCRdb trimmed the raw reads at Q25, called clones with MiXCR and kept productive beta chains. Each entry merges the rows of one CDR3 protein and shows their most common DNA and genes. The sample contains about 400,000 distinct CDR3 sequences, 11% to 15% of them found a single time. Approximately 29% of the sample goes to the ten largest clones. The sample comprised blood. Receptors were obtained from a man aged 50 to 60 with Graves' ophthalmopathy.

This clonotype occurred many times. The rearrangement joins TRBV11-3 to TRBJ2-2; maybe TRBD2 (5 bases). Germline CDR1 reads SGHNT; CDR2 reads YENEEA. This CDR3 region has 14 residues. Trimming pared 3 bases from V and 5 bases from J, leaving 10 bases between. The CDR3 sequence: CASSLGGGTGELFF. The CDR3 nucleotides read TGTGCCAGCAGCTTGGGCGGAGGAACCGGGGAGCTGTTTTTT. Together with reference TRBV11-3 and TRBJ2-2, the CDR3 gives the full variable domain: EAGVVQSPRYKIIEKKQPVAFWCNPISGHNTLYWYLQNLGQGPELLIRYENEEAVDDSQLPKDRFSAERLKGVDSTLKIQPAELGDSAVYLCASSLGGGTGELFFGEGSRLTVL.

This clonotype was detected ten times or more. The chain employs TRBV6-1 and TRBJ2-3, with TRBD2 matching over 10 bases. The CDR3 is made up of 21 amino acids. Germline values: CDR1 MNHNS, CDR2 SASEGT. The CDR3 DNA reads TGTGCTCAGCGCCCAAATTCCGGGACTAGCGAACCGATGAGATCCACAGATACGCAGTATTTT. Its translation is CAQRPNSGTSEPMRSTDTQYF.

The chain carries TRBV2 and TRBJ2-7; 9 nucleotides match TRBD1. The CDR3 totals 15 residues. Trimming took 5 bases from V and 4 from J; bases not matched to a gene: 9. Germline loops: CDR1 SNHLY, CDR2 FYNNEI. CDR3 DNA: TGTGCCAGCAGTTTAGGGGGACAGGGAAGGTACGAGCAGTACTTC. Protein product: CASSLGGQGRYEQYF.

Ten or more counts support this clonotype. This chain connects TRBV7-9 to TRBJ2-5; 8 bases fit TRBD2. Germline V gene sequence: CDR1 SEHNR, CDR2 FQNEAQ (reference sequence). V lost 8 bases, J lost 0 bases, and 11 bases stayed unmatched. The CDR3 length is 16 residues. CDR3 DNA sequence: TGTGCCAGCGCATCGGGGACTAGTTTGGACCAAGAGACCCAGTACTTC. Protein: CASASGTSLDQETQYF.

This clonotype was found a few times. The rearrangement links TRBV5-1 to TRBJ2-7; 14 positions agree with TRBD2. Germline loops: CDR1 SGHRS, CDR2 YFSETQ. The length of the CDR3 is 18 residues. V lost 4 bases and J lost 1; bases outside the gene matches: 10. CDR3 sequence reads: CASSKAGTSGRGSYEQYF. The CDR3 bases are TGCGCCAGCAGCAAGGCCGGGACTAGCGGGAGAGGGTCCTACGAGCAGTACTTC.

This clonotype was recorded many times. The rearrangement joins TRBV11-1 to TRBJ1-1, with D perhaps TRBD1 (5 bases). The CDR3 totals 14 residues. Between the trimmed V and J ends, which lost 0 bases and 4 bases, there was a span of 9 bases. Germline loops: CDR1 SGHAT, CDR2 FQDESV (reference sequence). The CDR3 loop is CASSLATGPTEAFF. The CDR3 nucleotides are TGTGCCAGCAGCTTAGCGACGGGACCCACTGAAGCTTTCTTT. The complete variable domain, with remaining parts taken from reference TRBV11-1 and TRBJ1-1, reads EAEVAQSPRYKITEKSQAVAFWCDPISGHATLYWYRQILGQGPELLVQFQDESVVDDSQLPKDRFSAERLKGVDSTLKIQPAELGDSAMYLCASSLATGPTEAFFGQGTRLTVV.

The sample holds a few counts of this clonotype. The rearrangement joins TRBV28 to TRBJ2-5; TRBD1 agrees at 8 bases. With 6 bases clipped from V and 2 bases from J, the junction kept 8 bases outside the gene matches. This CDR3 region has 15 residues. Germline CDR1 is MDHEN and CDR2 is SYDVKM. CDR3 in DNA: TGTGCCAGCAGCTTACCAACAGGGGGACAAGAGACCCAGTACTTC. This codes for CASSLPTGGQETQYF.

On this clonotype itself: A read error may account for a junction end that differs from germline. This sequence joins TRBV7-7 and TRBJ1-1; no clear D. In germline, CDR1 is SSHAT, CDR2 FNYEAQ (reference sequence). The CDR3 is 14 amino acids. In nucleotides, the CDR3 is TGTGCTAGCAGCCCCTCCCGCCTAGTCCCTGAAGCTTTCTTT. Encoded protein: CASSPSRLVPEAFF.

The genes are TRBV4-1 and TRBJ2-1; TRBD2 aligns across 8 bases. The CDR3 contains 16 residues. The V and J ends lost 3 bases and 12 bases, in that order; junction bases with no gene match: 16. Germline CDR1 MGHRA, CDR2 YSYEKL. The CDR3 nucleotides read TGCGCCAGCAGCCACGTTCCGGGACTAGGAATCGTGCGGCAGTTCTTC. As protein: CASSHVPGLGIVRQFF.

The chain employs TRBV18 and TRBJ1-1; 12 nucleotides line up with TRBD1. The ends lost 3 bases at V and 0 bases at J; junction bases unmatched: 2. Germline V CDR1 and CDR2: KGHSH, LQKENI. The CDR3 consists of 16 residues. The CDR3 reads CASSPGQGAMNTEAFF. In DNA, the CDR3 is TGTGCCAGCTCACCGGGACAGGGGGCGATGAACACTGAAGCTTTCTTT.